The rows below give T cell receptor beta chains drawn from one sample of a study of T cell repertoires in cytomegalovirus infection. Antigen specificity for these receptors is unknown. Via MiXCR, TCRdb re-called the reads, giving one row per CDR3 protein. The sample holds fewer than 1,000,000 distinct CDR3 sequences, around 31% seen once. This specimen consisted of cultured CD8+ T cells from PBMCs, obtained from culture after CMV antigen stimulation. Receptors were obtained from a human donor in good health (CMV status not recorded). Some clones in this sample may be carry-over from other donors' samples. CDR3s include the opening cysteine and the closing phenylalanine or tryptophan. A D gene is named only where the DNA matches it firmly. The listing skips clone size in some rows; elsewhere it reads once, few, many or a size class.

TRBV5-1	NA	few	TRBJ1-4	TGCGCCAGCAGCGCGAGGGACGTAACAACTAATGAAAAACTGTTTTTT	CASSARDVTTNEKLFF
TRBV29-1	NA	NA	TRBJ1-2	TGCAGCGTTTCCCAGGGGTGGGACTATGGCTACACCTTC	CSVSQGWDYGYTF
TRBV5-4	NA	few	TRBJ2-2	TGTGCCAGCAACTTGGGCAGCGGGAACACCGGGGAGCTGTTTTTT	CASNLGSGNTGELFF
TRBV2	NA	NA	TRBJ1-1	TGTGCCAGCAGTGAAGGTAGGGGCAGTTACGCTTTCTTT	CASSEGRGSYAFF
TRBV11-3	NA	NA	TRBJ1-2	TGTGCCAGCAGCGCTTCCTCGCCTGACGGGGCTAATAGGGGACGGGGCTTC	CASSASSPDGANRGRGF
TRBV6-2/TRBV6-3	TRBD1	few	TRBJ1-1	TGTGCCAGCAGCGGGACAGGGGCCTACACTGAAGCTTTCTTT	CASSGTGAYTEAFF
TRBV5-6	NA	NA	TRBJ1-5	TGTGCCAGCAGTTTCAGTCCAGGGGAACAACAGCCCCAGCATTTT	CASSFSPGEQQPQHF
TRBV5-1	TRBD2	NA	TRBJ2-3	TGCGCCAGCAGCTTGTTCGGGACTAGCGGTTACACAGATACGCAGTATTTT	CASSLFGTSGYTDTQYF
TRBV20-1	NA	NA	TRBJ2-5	TGCAGTGCTAAGCGATCAGCGGAGACCCAGTACTTC	CSAKRSAETQYF
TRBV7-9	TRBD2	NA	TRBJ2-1	TGTGCCAGCAGCGTTTGGGGGGGGACTAGCGGGGGGATCAGCTCCTACAATGAGCAGTTCTTC	CASSVWGGTSGGISSYNEQFF
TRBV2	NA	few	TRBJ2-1	TGTGCCAGCAGTGCTCCCCGGGACTCCTACAATGAGCAGTTCTTC	CASSAPRDSYNEQFF
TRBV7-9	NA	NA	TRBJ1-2	TGTGCCAGCAGCTTCGCTGGGGACAACTATGGCTACACCTTC	CASSFAGDNYGYTF
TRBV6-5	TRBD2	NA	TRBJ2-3	TGTGCCAGCAGTGGCGAGCGGCTAGCGGGGGAGGGGAGGAGGACAGATACGCAGTATTTT	CASSGERLAGEGRRTDTQYF